Listed below are T cell receptor beta chains from one sample, sequenced in a study of OX40 agonist ivuxolimab in advanced cancers. Some clones are missing from TCRdb's copy, which holds only in-frame ones; the method was immunoSEQ multiplex PCR. The sample includes around 78,000 clones, about nine tenths seen only once; the top ten take 0.24%. This specimen was CD4+ or CD8+ T cells sorted from blood, taken in a trial of the OX40 agonist ivuxolimab. The receptors stem from an adult with an advanced solid tumor such as melanoma, head and neck, liver or kidney cancer. CDR3s include the opening cysteine and the closing phenylalanine or tryptophan. A D gene is named only where the DNA matches it firmly. Expanded clones get a size class; other rows say once, few or many, or leave the size out.

NA	TRBV5-1	TRBJ2-1	NA	CASSFYGSSDNEQFF	TGCGCCAGCAGCTTCTACGGGTCCTCAGACAATGAGCAGTTCTTC
NA	TRBV18	TRBJ1-1	NA	CASSPRGIQNTEAFF	TGTGCCAGCTCACCAAGGGGTATACAGAACACTGAAGCTTTCTTT
TRBD2	TRBV25-1	TRBJ2-5	NA	CASSVGLADQETQYF	TGTGCCAGCAGTGTGGGACTAGCGGACCAAGAGACCCAGTACTTC
NA	TRBV19	TRBJ1-1	NA	CASKTSSSVLNTEAFF	TGTGCCAGTAAGACATCAAGCTCGGTGTTGAACACTGAAGCTTTCTTT
TRBD2	TRBV5-1	TRBJ2-7	once	CASSSLQAGARNEQYF	TGCGCCAGCAGCTCCCTCCAGGCGGGAGCAAGGAACGAGCAGTACTTC
NA	TRBV6-6	TRBJ1-1	NA	CASRSRGMNTEAFF	TGTGCCAGCAGATCGAGGGGAATGAACACTGAAGCTTTCTTT
NA	TRBV20-1	TRBJ1-1	NA	CSAAGQQAFF	TGCAGTGCTGCGGGACAACAAGCTTTCTTT
NA	TRBV29-1	TRBJ2-3	few	CSVGGWVNTDTQYF	TGCAGCGTTGGGGGCTGGGTGAACACAGATACGCAGTATTTT
TRBD1	TRBV2	TRBJ1-4	NA	CASSESTGAREKLFF	TGTGCCAGCAGTGAATCGACAGGGGCGAGGGAAAAACTGTTTTTT
NA	TRBV5-1	TRBJ1-4	NA	CASSLDITGTANEKLFF	TGCGCCAGCAGCTTGGACATCACCGGGACGGCTAATGAAAAACTGTTTTTT
NA	TRBV11-3	TRBJ1-2	NA	CASSQDRDYGYTF	TGTGCCAGCAGTCAGGACAGAGACTATGGCTACACCTTC
NA	TRBV27	TRBJ2-3	NA	CASSRLGGPDTQYF	TGTGCCAGCAGTCGACTGGGGGGCCCAGATACGCAGTATTTT
TRBD1	TRBV7-8	TRBJ2-1	NA	CASSRHRDSTYNEQFF	TGTGCCAGCAGCCGGCACCGGGACAGCACCTACAATGAGCAGTTCTTC
TRBD2	TRBV6-5	TRBJ2-7	NA	CASSAWTSGNYEQYF	TGTGCCAGCAGTGCCTGGACTAGCGGGAACTACGAGCAGTACTTC
NA	TRBV6-5	TRBJ1-4	NA	CASRLRTGYEKLFF	TGTGCCAGCAGGCTCCGCACAGGGTATGAAAAACTGTTTTTT
TRBD2	TRBV11-1	TRBJ2-1	NA	CASSSRLAGTYNEQFF	TGTGCCAGCAGCTCTCGACTAGCGGGCACCTACAATGAGCAGTTCTTC
NA	TRBV6-1	TRBJ1-5	once	CASSEARRGQGNQPQHF	TGTGCCAGCAGTGAAGCGAGGAGAGGGCAGGGCAATCAGCCCCAGCATTTT
NA	TRBV2	TRBJ1-1	NA	CASKGGFGTEAFF	TGTGCCAGTAAAGGGGGGTTTGGCACTGAAGCTTTCTTT
NA	TRBV11-2	TRBJ2-3	NA	CASSLVGTISTDTQYF	TGTGCCAGCAGCTTAGTAGGGACCATTAGCACAGATACGCAGTATTTT
NA	TRBV2	TRBJ1-2	NA	CASSREDSYGYTF	TGTGCCAGCAGTAGAGAGGACAGCTATGGCTACACCTTC
NA	TRBV27	TRBJ1-1	once	CASSLAEKNTEAFF	TGTGCCAGCAGTTTGGCAGAAAAGAACACTGAAGCTTTCTTT
TRBD2	TRBV5-4	TRBJ2-2	NA	CASSSGLAGTNTGELFF	TGTGCCAGCAGCTCCGGACTAGCGGGAACGAACACCGGGGAGCTGTTTTTT
TRBD1	TRBV5-8	TRBJ2-2	NA	CASNPGQGYTGELFF	TGTGCCAGCAATCCGGGACAGGGGTACACCGGGGAGCTGTTTTTT
TRBD1	TRBV11-3	TRBJ1-1	once	CASSFGQGNTEAFF	TGTGCCAGCAGCTTTGGACAGGGGAACACTGAAGCTTTCTTT
NA	TRBV11-2	TRBJ1-4	NA	CASSLNGGAEKLFF	TGTGCCAGCAGCTTAAATGGGGGCGCCGAAAAACTGTTTTTT
NA	TRBV15	TRBJ2-3	NA	CATSREAYGGLSTDTQYF	TGTGCCACCAGCAGAGAGGCCTACGGGGGATTAAGCACAGATACGCAGTATTTT
TRBD1	TRBV11-3	TRBJ2-5	few	CASSFTDRGAGETQYF	TGTGCCAGCAGCTTTACGGACAGGGGGGCTGGGGAGACCCAGTACTTC
NA	TRBV15	TRBJ2-5	NA	CATSRGAGPQETQYF	TGTGCCACCAGCAGAGGGGCAGGGCCCCAAGAGACCCAGTACTTC
NA	TRBV2	TRBJ1-1	NA	CASSAWGVGMNTEAFF	TGTGCCAGCAGTGCCTGGGGAGTAGGAATGAACACTGAAGCTTTCTTT
NA	TRBV5-6	TRBJ2-1	NA	CASRWSYNEQFF	TGTGCCAGCAGGTGGAGCTACAATGAGCAGTTCTTC
TRBD1	TRBV5-4	TRBJ1-2	NA	CASSTGQGAAYGYTF	TGTGCCAGCAGCACAGGACAGGGGGCTGCTTATGGCTACACCTTC
NA	TRBV4-2	TRBJ2-7	NA	CASSQSGRDHYEQYF	TGTGCCAGCAGCCAATCGGGCAGGGACCACTACGAGCAGTACTTC
NA	TRBV7-9	TRBJ2-3	once	CASSSVRGSTDTQYF	TGTGCCAGCAGCTCCGTGCGGGGCAGCACAGATACGCAGTATTTT
NA	TRBV27	TRBJ2-3	NA	CASSEGDTQYF	TGTGCCAGCAGCGAGGGGGATACGCAGTATTTT
TRBD1	TRBV10-3	TRBJ2-1	NA	CATSLDRGDEQFF	TGTGCCACCAGTCTCGACAGGGGGGATGAGCAGTTCTTC
TRBD1	TRBV2	TRBJ1-5	NA	CASREQGAGQPQHF	TGTGCCAGCAGAGAACAGGGGGCAGGGCAGCCCCAGCATTTT
TRBD2	TRBV2	TRBJ2-1	NA	CASRGVRGGTPGGEQFF	TGTGCCAGCCGAGGGGTGAGGGGCGGGACCCCGGGGGGTGAGCAGTTCTTC
NA	TRBV11-2	TRBJ2-3	NA	CASSYQTDTQYF	TGTGCCAGCAGCTATCAGACAGATACGCAGTATTTT
NA	TRBV5-1	TRBJ2-3	NA	CASSLVPPGATDTQYF	TGCGCCAGCAGCTTGGTTCCGCCGGGAGCCACAGATACGCAGTATTTT
NA	TRBV2	TRBJ2-3	NA	CASSGPRFADTQYF	TGTGCCAGCAGTGGCCCGCGGTTCGCAGATACGCAGTATTTT
NA	TRBV18	TRBJ2-1	NA	CASSPRTIPASNEQFF	TGTGCCAGCTCACCACGGACTATCCCCGCGAGCAATGAGCAGTTCTTC